The clone carrying this TCR beta chain appeared a single time. The CDR3 runs 16 residues. Germline assignment: CDR1 SGHAT and CDR2 FQNNGV. The V gene lost 5 bases and the J gene lost 5 bases, with 21 bases spanning the gap. Through a sample-barcoded 5' primer and a J-beta primer mix, a second PCR was run for roughly 6 to 11 cycles. No fewer than 3 million CDR3-containing paired-end reads came from each sample. TCRdb reprocessed the 5' RACE reads with MiXCR, giving one entry per CDR3 protein. The sample has about 380,000 distinct CDR3 sequences, roughly half seen once. Every sample gave at least 5 micrograms of total RNA when it was extracted. This sample is part of a study of blood T cells in healthy people across ages.

Sequencing input: blood. The source of this sequence is a man aged 60 to 75 in good health. The rearrangement joins TRBV11-2 to TRBJ1-1; the D gene is possibly TRBD1 (5 bases). CDR3 in DNA: TGTGCCAGCAGCCGAGTACGGGGGGGTTCCAATACTGAAGCTTTCTTT. Translating it yields CASSRVRGGSNTEAFF.